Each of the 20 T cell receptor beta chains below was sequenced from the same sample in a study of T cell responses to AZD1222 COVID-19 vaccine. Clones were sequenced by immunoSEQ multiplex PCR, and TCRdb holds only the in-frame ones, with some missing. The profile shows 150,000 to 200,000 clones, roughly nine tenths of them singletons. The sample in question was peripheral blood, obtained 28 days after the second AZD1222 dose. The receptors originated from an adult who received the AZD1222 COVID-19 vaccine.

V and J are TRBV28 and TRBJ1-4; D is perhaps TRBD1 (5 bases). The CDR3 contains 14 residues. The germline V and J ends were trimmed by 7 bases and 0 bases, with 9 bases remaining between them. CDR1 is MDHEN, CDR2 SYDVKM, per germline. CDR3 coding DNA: TGTGCCAGCAAAGGGGCGGCAACTAATGAAAAACTGTTTTTT. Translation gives CASKGAATNEKLFF.

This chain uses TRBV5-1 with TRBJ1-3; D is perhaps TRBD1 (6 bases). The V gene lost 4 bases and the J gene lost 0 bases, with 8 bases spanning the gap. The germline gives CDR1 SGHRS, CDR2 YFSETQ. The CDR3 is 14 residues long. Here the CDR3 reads CASSQDSSGNTIYF. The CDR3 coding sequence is TGCGCCAGCAGCCAGGACAGCTCTGGAAACACCATATATTTT.

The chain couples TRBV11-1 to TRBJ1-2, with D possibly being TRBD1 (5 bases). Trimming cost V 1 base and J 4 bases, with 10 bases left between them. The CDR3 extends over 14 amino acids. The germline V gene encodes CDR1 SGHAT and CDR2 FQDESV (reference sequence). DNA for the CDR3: TGTGCCAGCAGCTTAGGCGCAGGGACCTATGGCTACACCTTC. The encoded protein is CASSLGAGTYGYTF.

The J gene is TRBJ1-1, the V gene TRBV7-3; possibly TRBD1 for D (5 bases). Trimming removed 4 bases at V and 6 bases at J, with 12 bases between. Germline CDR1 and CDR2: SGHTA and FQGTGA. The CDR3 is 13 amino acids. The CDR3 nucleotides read TGTGCCAGCAGCTCATTCGCACAGGCTGAAGCTTTCTTT. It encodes CASSSFAQAEAFF.

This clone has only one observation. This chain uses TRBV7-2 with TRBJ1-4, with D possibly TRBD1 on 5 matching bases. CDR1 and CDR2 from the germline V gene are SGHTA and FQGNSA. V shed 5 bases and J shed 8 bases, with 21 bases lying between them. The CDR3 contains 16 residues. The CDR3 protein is CASSLGGTAGGEKLFF. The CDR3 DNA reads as TGTGCCAGCAGCCTAGGTGGGACCGCCGGTGGGGAAAAACTGTTTTTT.

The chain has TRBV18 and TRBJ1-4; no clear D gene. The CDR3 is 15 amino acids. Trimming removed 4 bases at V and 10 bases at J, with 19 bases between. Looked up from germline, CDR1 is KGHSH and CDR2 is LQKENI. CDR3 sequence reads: CASSRQGSVLGKLFF. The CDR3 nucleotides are TGTGCCAGCTCACGCCAAGGTAGCGTTCTAGGAAAACTGTTTTTT.

Written as DNA, the CDR3 is TGTGCCAGCAGTTTATATTTCACAGATACGCAGTATTTT. This encodes CASSLYFTDTQYF. The chain has TRBV12-3 or TRBV12-4 and TRBJ2-3; D is undetermined. V shed 2 bases and J shed 2 bases, with 5 bases lying between them. CDR3 length: 13 amino acids.

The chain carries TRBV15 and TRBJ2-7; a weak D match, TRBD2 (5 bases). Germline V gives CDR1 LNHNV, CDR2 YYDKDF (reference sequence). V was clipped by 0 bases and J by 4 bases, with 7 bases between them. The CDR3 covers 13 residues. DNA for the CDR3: TGTGCCACCAGCAGAGATCGGGGATACGAGCAGTACTTC. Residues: CATSRDRGYEQYF.

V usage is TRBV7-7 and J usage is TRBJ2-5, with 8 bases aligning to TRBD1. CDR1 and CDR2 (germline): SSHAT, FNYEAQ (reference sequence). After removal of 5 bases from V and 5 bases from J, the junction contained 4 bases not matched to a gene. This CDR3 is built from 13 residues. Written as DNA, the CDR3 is TGTGCCAGCAGCCGGGACAGGCTGGAGACCCAGTACTTC. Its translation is CASSRDRLETQYF. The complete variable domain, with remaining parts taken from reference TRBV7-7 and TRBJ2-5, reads GAGVSQSPRYKVTKRGQDVTLRCDPISSHATLYWYQQALGQGPEFLTYFNYEAQPDKSGLPSDRFSAERPEGSISTLTIQRTEQRDSAMYRCASSRDRLETQYFGPGTRLLVL.

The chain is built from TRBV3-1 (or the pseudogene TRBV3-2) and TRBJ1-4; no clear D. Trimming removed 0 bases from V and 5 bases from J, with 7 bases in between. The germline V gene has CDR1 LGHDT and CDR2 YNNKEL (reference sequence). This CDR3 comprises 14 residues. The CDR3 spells CASSQDGRNEKLFF. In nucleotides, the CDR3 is TGTGCCAGCAGCCAAGATGGCAGGAATGAAAAACTGTTTTTT.

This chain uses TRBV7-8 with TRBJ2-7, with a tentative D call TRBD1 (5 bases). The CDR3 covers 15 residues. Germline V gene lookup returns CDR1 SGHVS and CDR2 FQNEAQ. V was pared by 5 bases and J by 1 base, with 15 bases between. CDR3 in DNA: TGTGCCAGCAGCCGGCAGGACACATTGTCCTACGAGCAGTACTTC. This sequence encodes CASSRQDTLSYEQYF.

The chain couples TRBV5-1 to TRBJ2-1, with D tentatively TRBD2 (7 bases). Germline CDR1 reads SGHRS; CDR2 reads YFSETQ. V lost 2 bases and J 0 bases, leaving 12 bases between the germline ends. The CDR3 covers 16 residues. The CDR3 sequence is CASSFGGGGSYNEQFF. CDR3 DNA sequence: TGCGCCAGCAGCTTTGGGGGCGGGGGCTCCTACAATGAGCAGTTCTTC.

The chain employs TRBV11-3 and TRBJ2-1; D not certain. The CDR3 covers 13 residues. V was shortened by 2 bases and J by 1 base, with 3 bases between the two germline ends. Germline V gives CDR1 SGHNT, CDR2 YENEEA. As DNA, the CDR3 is TGTGCCAGCAGCTTAACATCCTACAATGAGCAGTTCTTC. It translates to CASSLTSYNEQFF.

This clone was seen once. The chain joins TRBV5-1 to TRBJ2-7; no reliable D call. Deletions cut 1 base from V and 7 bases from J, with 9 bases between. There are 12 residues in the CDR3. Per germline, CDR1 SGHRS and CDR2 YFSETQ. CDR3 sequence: CASSLSGIEQYF. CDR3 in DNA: TGCGCCAGCAGCTTGAGTGGGATAGAGCAGTACTTC. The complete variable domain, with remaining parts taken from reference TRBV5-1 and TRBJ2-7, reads KAGVTQTPRYLIKTRGQQVTLSCSPISGHRSVSWYQQTPGQGLQFLFEYFSETQRNKGNFPGRFSGRQFSNSRSEMNVSTLELGDSALYLCASSLSGIEQYFGPGTRLTVT.

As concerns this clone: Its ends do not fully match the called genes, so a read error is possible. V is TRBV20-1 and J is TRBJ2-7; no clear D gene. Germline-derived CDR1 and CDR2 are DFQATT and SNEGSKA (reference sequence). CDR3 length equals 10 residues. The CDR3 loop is CSASFSQPFF. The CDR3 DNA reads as TGCAGTGCTAGTTTTTCACAGCCATTCTTC.

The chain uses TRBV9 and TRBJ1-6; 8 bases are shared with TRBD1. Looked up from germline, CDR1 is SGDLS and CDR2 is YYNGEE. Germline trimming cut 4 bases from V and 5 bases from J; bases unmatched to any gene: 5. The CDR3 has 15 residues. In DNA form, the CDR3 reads TGTGCCAGCAGCTCCCAGACAGGGGATAATTCACCCCTCCACTTT. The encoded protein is CASSSQTGDNSPLHF.

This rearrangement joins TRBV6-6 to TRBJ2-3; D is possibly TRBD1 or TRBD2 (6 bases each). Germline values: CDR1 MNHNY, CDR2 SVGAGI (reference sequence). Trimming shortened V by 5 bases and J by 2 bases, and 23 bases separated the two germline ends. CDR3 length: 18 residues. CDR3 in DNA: TGTGCCAGCAGTCTGGGGGGCCCCTTCCTATACAACACAGATACGCAGTATTTT. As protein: CASSLGGPFLYNTDTQYF.

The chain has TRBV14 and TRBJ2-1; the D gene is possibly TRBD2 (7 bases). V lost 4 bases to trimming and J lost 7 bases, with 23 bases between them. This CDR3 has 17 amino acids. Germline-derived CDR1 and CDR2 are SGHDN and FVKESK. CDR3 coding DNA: TGTGCCAGCAGCCTCCTTTTAACGCGGGGGCTCCGGAATGAGCAGTTCTTC. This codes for CASSLLLTRGLRNEQFF.

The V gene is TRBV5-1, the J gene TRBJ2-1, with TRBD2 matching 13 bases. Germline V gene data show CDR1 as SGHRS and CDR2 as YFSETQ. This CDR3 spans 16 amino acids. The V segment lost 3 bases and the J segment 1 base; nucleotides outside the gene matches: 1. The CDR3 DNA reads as TGCGCCAGCAGCTGGGGACTAGCGGGGTCCTACAATGAGCAGTTCTTC. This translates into CASSWGLAGSYNEQFF.

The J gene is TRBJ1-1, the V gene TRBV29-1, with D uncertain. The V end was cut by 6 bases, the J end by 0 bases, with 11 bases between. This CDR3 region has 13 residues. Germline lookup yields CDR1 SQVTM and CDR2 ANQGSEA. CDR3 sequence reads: CSVGRQVNTEAFF. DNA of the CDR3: TGCAGCGTCGGGCGGCAGGTGAACACTGAAGCTTTCTTT.